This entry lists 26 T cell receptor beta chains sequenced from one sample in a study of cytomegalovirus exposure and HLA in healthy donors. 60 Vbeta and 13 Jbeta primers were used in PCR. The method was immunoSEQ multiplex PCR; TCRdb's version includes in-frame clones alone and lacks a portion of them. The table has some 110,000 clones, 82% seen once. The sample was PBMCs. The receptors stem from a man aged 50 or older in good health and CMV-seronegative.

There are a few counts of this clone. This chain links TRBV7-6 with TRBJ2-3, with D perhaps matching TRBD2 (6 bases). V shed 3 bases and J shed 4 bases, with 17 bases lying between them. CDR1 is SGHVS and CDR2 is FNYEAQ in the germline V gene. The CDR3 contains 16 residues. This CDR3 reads CASSLLTRGDPDTQYF. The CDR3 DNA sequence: TGTGCCAGCAGCTTGTTGACTCGCGGGGACCCAGATACGCAGTATTTT.

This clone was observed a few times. DNA of the CDR3: TGTGCCAGCAGTTCGGACAGGATCTATGGCTACACCTTC. This encodes CASSSDRIYGYTF. The genes are TRBV7-8 and TRBJ1-2, with TRBD1 matching over 7 bases. Germline values: CDR1 SGHVS, CDR2 FQNEAQ. The CDR3 sequence is 13 residues long. After removal of 6 bases from V and 4 bases from J, the junction contained 5 bases not matched to a gene. The full variable domain, rest sourced from reference TRBV7-8 and TRBJ1-2, is GAGVSQSPRYKVAKRGQDVALRCDPISGHVSLFWYQQALGQGPEFLTYFQNEAQLDKSGLPSDRFFAERPEGSVSTLKIQRTQQEDSAVYLCASSSDRIYGYTFGSGTRLTVV.

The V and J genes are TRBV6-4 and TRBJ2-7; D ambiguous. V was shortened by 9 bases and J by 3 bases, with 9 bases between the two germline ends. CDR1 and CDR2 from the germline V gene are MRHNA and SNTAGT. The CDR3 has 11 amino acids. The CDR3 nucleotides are TGTGCCAGATGCGAGGACTACGAGCAGTACTTC. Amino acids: CARCEDYEQYF.

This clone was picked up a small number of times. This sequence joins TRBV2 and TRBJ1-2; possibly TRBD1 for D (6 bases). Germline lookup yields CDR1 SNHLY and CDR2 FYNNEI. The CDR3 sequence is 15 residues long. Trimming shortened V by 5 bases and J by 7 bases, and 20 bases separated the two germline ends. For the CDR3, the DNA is TGTGCCAGCAGTAAATTAGGGACACCGAACCCTGGCTACACCTTC. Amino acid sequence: CASSKLGTPNPGYTF. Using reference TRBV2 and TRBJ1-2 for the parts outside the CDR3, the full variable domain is EPEVTQTPSHQVTQMGQEVILRCVPISNHLYFYWYRQILGQKVEFLVSFYNNEISEKSEIFDDQFSVERPDGSNFTLKIRSTKLEDSAMYFCASSKLGTPNPGYTFGSGTRLTVV.

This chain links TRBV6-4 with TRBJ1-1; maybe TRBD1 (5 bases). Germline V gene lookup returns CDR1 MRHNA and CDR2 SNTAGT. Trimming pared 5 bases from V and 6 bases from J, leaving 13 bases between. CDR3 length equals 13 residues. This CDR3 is CASSRDRGSEAFF. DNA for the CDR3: TGTGCCAGCAGTCGCGACCGGGGGTCTGAAGCTTTCTTT.

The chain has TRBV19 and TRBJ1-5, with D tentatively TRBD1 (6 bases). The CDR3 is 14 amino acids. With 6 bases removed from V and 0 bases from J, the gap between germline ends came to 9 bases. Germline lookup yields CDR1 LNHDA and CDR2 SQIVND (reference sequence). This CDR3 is CASSHRDSNQPQHF. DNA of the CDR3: TGTGCCAGTAGCCACAGGGATAGCAATCAGCCCCAGCATTTT. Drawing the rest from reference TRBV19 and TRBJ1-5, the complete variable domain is DGGITQSPKYLFRKEGQNVTLSCEQNLNHDAMYWYRQDPGQGLRLIYYSQIVNDFQKGDIAEGYSVSREKKESFPLTVTSAQKNPTAFYLCASSHRDSNQPQHFGDGTRLSIL.

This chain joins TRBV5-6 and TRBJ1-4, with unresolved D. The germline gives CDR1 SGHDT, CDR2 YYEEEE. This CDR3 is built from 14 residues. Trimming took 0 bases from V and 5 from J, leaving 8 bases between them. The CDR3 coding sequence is TGTGCCAGCAGCTTGGGACACTCAAATGAAAAACTGTTTTTT. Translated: CASSLGHSNEKLFF.

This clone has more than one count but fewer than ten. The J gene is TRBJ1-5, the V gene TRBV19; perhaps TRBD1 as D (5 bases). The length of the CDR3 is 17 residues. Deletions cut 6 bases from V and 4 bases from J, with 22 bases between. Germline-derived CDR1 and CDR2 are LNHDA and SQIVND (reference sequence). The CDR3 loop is CASSISVGQVRNQPQHF. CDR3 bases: TGTGCCAGTAGCATTTCCGTGGGGCAGGTTCGGAATCAGCCCCAGCATTTT.

The CDR3 reads CASSSAGAYNEQFF. CDR3 bases: TGTGCCAGCAGCTCGGCCGGGGCCTACAATGAGCAGTTCTTC. This sequence joins TRBV7-9 and TRBJ2-1, with D maybe TRBD2 (5 bases). Trimming took off 4 bases at V and 2 bases at J, with 9 bases between the two ends. CDR1 and CDR2 from the germline V gene are SEHNR and FQNEAQ (reference sequence). This CDR3 comprises 14 residues.

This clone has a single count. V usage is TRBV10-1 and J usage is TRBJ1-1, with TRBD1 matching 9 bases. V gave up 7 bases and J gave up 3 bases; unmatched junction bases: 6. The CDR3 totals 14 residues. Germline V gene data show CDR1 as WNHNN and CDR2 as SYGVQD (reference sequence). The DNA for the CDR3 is TGCGCCAGCACCAGCGACAGGGGGGACACTGAAGCTTTCTTT. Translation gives CASTSDRGDTEAFF.

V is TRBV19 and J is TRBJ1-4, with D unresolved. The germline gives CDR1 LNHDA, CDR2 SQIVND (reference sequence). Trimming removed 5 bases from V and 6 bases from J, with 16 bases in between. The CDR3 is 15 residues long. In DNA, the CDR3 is TGTGCCAGTAGTCCAGCGCGATGGTCTTATGAAAAACTGTTTTTT. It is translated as CASSPARWSYEKLFF.

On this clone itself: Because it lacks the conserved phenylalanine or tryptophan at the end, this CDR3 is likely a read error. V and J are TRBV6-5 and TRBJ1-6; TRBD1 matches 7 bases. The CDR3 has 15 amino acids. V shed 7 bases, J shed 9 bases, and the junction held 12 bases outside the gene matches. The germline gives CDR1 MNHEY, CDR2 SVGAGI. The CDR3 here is CASKALTGDFSPLHL. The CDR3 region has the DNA TGTGCCAGCAAAGCCCTCACAGGGGATTTTTCACCCCTCCACCTT.

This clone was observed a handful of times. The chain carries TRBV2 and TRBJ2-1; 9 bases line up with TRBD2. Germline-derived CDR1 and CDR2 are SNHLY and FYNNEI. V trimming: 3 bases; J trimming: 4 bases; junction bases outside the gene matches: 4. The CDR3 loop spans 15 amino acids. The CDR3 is CASSDRSGGYNEQFF. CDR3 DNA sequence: TGTGCCAGCAGTGATAGGAGCGGGGGGTACAATGAGCAGTTCTTC.

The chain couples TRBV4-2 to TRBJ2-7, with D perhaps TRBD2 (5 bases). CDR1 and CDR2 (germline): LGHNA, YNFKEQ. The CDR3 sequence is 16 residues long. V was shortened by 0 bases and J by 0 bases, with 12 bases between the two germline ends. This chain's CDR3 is CASSQDPDGGSYEQYF. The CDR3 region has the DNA TGTGCCAGCAGCCAAGATCCGGACGGAGGCTCCTACGAGCAGTACTTC.

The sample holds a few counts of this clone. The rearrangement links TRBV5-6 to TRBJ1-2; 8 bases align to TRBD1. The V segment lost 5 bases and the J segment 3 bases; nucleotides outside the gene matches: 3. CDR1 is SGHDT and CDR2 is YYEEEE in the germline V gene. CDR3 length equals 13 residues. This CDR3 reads CASRPDRDYGYTF. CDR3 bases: TGTGCCAGCAGACCGGACAGGGACTATGGCTACACCTTC.

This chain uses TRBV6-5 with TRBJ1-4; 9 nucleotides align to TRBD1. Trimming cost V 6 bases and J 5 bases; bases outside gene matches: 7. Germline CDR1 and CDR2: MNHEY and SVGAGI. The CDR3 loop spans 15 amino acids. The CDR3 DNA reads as TGTGCCAGCAGAAACAGGGGGCGTTCGAATGAAAAACTGTTTTTT. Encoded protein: CASRNRGRSNEKLFF.

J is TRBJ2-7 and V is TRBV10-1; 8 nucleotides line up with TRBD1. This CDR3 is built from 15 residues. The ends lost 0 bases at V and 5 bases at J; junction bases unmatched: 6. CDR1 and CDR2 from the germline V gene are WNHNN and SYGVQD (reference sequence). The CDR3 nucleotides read TGCGCCAGCAGTGAGTCGGGGACAGGAGTCGACGAGCAGTACTTC. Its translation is CASSESGTGVDEQYF.

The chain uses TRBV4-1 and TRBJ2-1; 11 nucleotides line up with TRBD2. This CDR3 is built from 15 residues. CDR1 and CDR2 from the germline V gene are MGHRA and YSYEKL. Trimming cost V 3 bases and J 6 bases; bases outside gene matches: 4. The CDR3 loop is CASSQLAGGINEQFF. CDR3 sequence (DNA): TGCGCCAGCAGCCAGCTAGCGGGGGGAATCAATGAGCAGTTCTTC.

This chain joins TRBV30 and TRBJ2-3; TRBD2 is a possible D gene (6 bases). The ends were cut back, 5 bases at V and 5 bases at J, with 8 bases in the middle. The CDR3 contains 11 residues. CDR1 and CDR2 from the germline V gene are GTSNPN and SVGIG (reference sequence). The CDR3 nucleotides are TGTGCCTGGGAGACTAGAGATACGCAGTATTTT. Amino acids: CAWETRDTQYF.

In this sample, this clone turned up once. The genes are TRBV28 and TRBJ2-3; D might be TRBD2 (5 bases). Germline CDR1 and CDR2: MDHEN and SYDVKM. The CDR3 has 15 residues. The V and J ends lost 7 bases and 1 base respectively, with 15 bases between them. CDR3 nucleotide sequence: TGTGCCAGCACAAGCAGCGGCTGGGGCACAGATACGCAGTATTTT. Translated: CASTSSGWGTDTQYF.

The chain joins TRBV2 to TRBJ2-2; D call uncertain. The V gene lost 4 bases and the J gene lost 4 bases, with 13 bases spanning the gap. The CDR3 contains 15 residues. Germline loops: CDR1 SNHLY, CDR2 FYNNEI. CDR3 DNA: TGTGCCAGCAGTGCCAAGCGACGGGTCACCGGGGAGCTGTTTTTT. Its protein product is CASSAKRRVTGELFF.

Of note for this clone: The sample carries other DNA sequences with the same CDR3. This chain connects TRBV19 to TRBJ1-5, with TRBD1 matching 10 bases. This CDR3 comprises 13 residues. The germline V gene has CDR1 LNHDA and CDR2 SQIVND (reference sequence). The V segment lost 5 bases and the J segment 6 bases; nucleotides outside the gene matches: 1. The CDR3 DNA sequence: TGTGCCAGTAGTGGACAGGGGGGTCAGCCCCAGCATTTT. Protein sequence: CASSGQGGQPQHF.

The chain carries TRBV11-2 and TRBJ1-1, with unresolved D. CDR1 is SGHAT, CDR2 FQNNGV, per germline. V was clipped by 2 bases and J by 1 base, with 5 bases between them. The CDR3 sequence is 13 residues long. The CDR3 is CASSLSGNTEAFF. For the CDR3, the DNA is TGTGCCAGCAGCTTAAGCGGGAACACTGAAGCTTTCTTT.

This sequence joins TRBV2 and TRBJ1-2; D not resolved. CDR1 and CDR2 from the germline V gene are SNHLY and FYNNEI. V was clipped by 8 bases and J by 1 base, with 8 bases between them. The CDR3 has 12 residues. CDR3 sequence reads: CASRLINYGYTF. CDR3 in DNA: TGTGCCAGCCGACTTATTAACTATGGCTACACCTTC.

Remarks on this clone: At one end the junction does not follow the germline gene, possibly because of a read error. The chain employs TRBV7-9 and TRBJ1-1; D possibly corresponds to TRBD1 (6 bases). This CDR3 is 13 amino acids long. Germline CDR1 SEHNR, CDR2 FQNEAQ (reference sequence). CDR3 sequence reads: CSSSFTGPGEAFF. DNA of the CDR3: TGTTCCAGCAGCTTTACAGGGCCAGGGGAAGCTTTCTTT.

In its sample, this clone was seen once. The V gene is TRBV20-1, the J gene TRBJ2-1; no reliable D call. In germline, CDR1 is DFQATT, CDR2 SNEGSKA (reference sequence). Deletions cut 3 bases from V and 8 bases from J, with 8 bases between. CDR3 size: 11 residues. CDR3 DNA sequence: TGCAGTGCTAGCCTTCTAGATGAGCAGTTCTTC. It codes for CSASLLDEQFF.